Listed below are T cell receptor beta chains from one sample, sequenced in a study of blood T cell repertoires in COVID-19. Assay used: immunoSEQ multiplex PCR; TCRdb lists only in-frame clones, some missing. The sample lists a few hundred thousand clones; 65% to 90% were seen once. The sample taken for sequencing was PBMCs or T cells enriched from blood (not recorded which). Receptors originate from a woman aged 30 to 39 who had been exposed to COVID-19. Both conserved end residues are part of each CDR3. Fields, in order: clone size, J gene, D gene, V gene, CDR3 DNA, CDR3 protein. The D gene is left open where the match is weak. Clone size is not always given. Where it is, it says once, few, many or a class for expanded clones.

NA,TRBJ2-7,NA,TRBV9,TGTGCCAGCAGCGCCCAAGACTGGTCCTACGAGCAGTACTTC,CASSAQDWSYEQYF
NA,TRBJ1-2,NA,TRBV6-1,TGTGCCAGCAGCCAGAATCCAGGGGTAGGCTACACCTTC,CASSQNPGVGYTF
NA,TRBJ2-1,NA,TRBV5-1,TGCGCCAGCAGCCCCCTTAAAAGCTTAAGCTCCTACAATGAGCAGTTCTTC,CASSPLKSLSSYNEQFF
few,TRBJ1-5,NA,TRBV15,TGTGCCACCAGCAGCGAACAGGTGACTTCCAATCAGCCCCAGCATTTT,CATSSEQVTSNQPQHF
NA,TRBJ1-2,TRBD1,TRBV19,TGTGCCAGTAGTGCCGGACAGGGGGCTGTCTATGGCTACACCTTC,CASSAGQGAVYGYTF
NA,TRBJ2-7,NA,TRBV12-3/TRBV12-4,TGTGCCAGCAGTTTAAATCGGGGGTACGAGCAGTACTTC,CASSLNRGYEQYF
NA,TRBJ2-2,NA,TRBV21-1,TGTGCCGGCGAGTCGGGGGGCGCCACCGGGGAGCTGTTTTTT,CAGESGGATGELFF
NA,TRBJ2-7,TRBD1,TRBV12-5,TGTGCTAGTGCCTCGGGACAGTACTACGAGCAGTACTTC,CASASGQYYEQYF
NA,TRBJ2-2,NA,TRBV4-2,TGTGCCAGCAGCCAAGCACCCGGGACACGAAACACCGGGGAGCTGTTTTTT,CASSQAPGTRNTGELFF
once,TRBJ1-1,NA,TRBV2,TGTGCCAGCAGGAGCCAGGGAAACACTGAAGCTTTCTTT,CASRSQGNTEAFF
NA,TRBJ1-6,TRBD1,TRBV15,TGTGCCACCAGCAGAGGGGACAGGAATTCACCCCTCCACTTT,CATSRGDRNSPLHF
NA,TRBJ2-7,TRBD2,TRBV7-9,TGTGCCAGCACCCCCCCAGAGAGCGGGGGAACCTACGAGCAGTACTTC,CASTPPESGGTYEQYF
NA,TRBJ1-4,NA,TRBV5-1,TGCGCCAGCAGCTTGGAGGGGTCAGGGCGTGGTGAAAAACTGTTTTTT,CASSLEGSGRGEKLFF
NA,TRBJ2-4,NA,TRBV24-1,TGTGCCGCGGGGCGGGCGGCGAACAAAAACATTCAGTACTTC,CAAGRAANKNIQYF
many,TRBJ2-5,NA,TRBV19,TGTGCCAGTAGAGGGAGAGGCGGGTCTGGGGAGACCCAGTACTTC,CASRGRGGSGETQYF
NA,TRBJ1-4,TRBD1,TRBV29-1,TGCAGCGTTGGTCTGGGACAGGGATTAGAAAAACTGTTTTTT,CSVGLGQGLEKLFF
NA,TRBJ1-2,NA,TRBV18,TGTGCCAGCTCGCCCCCAGGGGTTGACTATGGCTACACCTTC,CASSPPGVDYGYTF
NA,TRBJ1-2,TRBD1,TRBV3-1/TRBV3-2,TGTGCCAGCAGCCAAGATGCACCGGACAGGGAATCGGGTGGCTACACCTTC,CASSQDAPDRESGGYTF
NA,TRBJ1-1,TRBD1,TRBV27,TGTGCCAGCAGTGTTAACAGGGGCGAAAACACTGAAGCTTTCTTT,CASSVNRGENTEAFF
NA,TRBJ2-1,NA,TRBV6-5,TGTGCCAGCAGTTCACAGGGAAAGCAAGAGCAGTTCTTC,CASSSQGKQEQFF
once,TRBJ2-5,NA,TRBV12-1,TGTGCCAGCAGCCTCGAGACTAGCGGGGTTCGGGAGACCCAGTACTTC,CASSLETSGVRETQYF
NA,TRBJ1-5,NA,TRBV5-6,TGTGCCAGCAGCTTGGCTGGGGCAGCAGGGGGCAATCAGCCCCAGCATTTT,CASSLAGAAGGNQPQHF
NA,TRBJ1-4,TRBD1,TRBV19,TGTGCCAGTAGTAACTACAGGGGGCTAGAAGAAAAACTGTTTTTT,CASSNYRGLEEKLFF
NA,TRBJ2-7,NA,TRBV18,TGTGCCAGCTCACCGCACAGGGACGCCTCCTACGAGCAGTACTTC,CASSPHRDASYEQYF
NA,TRBJ2-7,TRBD1,TRBV11-3,TGTGCCAGCGGCAGGGGGTCGGGCTACGAGCAGTACTTC,CASGRGSGYEQYF
once,TRBJ1-2,TRBD1,TRBV2,TGTGCCAGCAGCGGACAGGGGGCGTCTTCCTATGGCTACACCTTC,CASSGQGASSYGYTF
NA,TRBJ1-5,NA,TRBV5-1,TGCGCCAGCAGCTTGGAGGGGCGAAGCAATCAGCCCCAGCATTTT,CASSLEGRSNQPQHF
once,TRBJ1-3,NA,TRBV3-1/TRBV3-2,TGTGCCAGCAGCCAGGGGGGTTTTGGAAACACCATATATTTT,CASSQGGFGNTIYF
NA,TRBJ1-5,NA,TRBV2,TGTGCCAGCACTAGGGGGGGACCCTCCTCTGGTGGCAATCAGCCCCAGCATTTT,CASTRGGPSSGGNQPQHF
NA,TRBJ2-3,TRBD2,TRBV3-1/TRBV3-2,TGTGCCAGCAGCCGAGGACTAGCGGGGGGCACAGATACGCAGTATTTT,CASSRGLAGGTDTQYF
NA,TRBJ2-1,NA,TRBV13,TGTGCCAGCAGCTTAGTAATTCAGGGGGGCAATGAGCAGTTCTTC,CASSLVIQGGNEQFF
NA,TRBJ2-7,TRBD1,TRBV9,TGTGCCAGCAGCGTAGGGGGGACAGGGGCCGGCGAGCAGTACTTC,CASSVGGTGAGEQYF
NA,TRBJ1-1,TRBD1,TRBV10-3,TGTGCCATCAGTGACCGCCTCAGGGGGGTTGAAGCTTTCTTT,CAISDRLRGVEAFF
once,TRBJ2-7,NA,TRBV12-3/TRBV12-4,TGTGCCAGCAGGCCTGGGACAAGATACGAGCAGTACTTC,CASRPGTRYEQYF
NA,TRBJ1-2,TRBD1,TRBV10-1,TGCGCCAGCAGTGTGGACAGGGATTATGGCTACACCTTC,CASSVDRDYGYTF
NA,TRBJ2-7,TRBD2,TRBV30,TGTGCCTGGGGACTCAGCGGGGGGTTCGACGAGCAGTACTTC,CAWGLSGGFDEQYF
NA,TRBJ2-5,TRBD2,TRBV3-1/TRBV3-2,TGTGCCAGCAGCCAGGGACTAGCGGGGTTACAAGAGACCCAGTACTTC,CASSQGLAGLQETQYF
NA,TRBJ1-4,TRBD1,TRBV19,TGTGCCAGTAGTAACCCGGGGACAGGGGGTCGGAATGAAAAACTGTTTTTT,CASSNPGTGGRNEKLFF
NA,TRBJ1-1,TRBD1,TRBV19,TGTGCCAGTAGGGAGACAGGGGACACTGAAGCTTTCTTT,CASRETGDTEAFF
NA,TRBJ1-5,TRBD1,TRBV15,TGTGCCACCAGCGAGGGACAGGGCGGCAATCAGCCCCAGCATTTT,CATSEGQGGNQPQHF
NA,TRBJ2-7,TRBD2,TRBV19,TGTGCCAGTACCGGGGGAGGGCAGGCGCGTGAGCAGTACTTC,CASTGGGQAREQYF
NA,TRBJ1-2,NA,TRBV23-1,TGCGCCAGCAGTCAATCGATCCAGGGTGTGTATGGCTACACCTTC,CASSQSIQGVYGYTF
NA,TRBJ2-7,TRBD2,TRBV12-3/TRBV12-4,TGTGCCAGCAGTGCCGGGGGGGAGCAAGAGCAGTACTTC,CASSAGGEQEQYF
NA,TRBJ2-2,NA,TRBV5-1,TGCGCCAGCAGCCAACTAGCTGTGACCGGGGAGCTGTTTTTT,CASSQLAVTGELFF
NA,TRBJ1-1,TRBD1,TRBV3-1/TRBV3-2,TGTGCCAGCTCCCCCTACCCTCGACAGGGTTTTGAAGCTTTCTTT,CASSPYPRQGFEAFF
NA,TRBJ1-1,TRBD1,TRBV9,TGTGCCAGCAGCGTAAGACAGGGGGCTCCCACTGAAGCTTTCTTT,CASSVRQGAPTEAFF
NA,TRBJ1-5,NA,TRBV6-2/TRBV6-3,TGTGCCAGCAGCTTGGACACCTTATTAGGTCAGCCCCAGCATTTT,CASSLDTLLGQPQHF
NA,TRBJ2-1,NA,TRBV5-6,TGTGCCAGCAGCCGAGGATACAATGAGCAGTTCTTC,CASSRGYNEQFF
NA,TRBJ2-7,TRBD1,TRBV2,TGTGCCAACTCCGGGACAGGGGGGTCGTACGAGCAGTACTTC,CANSGTGGSYEQYF
NA,TRBJ1-1,TRBD1,TRBV30,TGTGCCTGGAGACTAAAACAGGGGTGGGGTGGAAGGAACACTGAAGCTTTCTTT,CAWRLKQGWGGRNTEAFF
NA,TRBJ2-2,TRBD2,TRBV4-2,TGTGCCAGCGCTAGCGGGGGGAACACCGGGGAGCTGTTTTTT,CASASGGNTGELFF